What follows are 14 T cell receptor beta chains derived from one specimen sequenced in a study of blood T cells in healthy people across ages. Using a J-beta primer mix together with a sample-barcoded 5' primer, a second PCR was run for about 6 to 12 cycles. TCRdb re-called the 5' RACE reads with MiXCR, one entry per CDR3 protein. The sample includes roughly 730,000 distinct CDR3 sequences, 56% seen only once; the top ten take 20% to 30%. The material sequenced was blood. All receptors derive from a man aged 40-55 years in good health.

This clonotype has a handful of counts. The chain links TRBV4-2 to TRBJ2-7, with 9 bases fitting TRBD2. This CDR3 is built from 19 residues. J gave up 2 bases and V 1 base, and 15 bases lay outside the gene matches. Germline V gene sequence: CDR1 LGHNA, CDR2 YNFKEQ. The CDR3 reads CASSQGLAGGLAEPYEQYF. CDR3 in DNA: TGTGCCAGCAGCCAAGGGCTTGCGGGAGGGCTAGCGGAGCCCTACGAGCAGTACTTC.

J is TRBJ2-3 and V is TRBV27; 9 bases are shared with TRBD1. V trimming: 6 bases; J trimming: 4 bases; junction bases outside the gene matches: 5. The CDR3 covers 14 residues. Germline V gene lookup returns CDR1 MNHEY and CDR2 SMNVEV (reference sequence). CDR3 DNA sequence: TGTGCCAGCAGACAAACAGGGGGCGCAGATACGCAGTATTTT. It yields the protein CASRQTGGADTQYF.

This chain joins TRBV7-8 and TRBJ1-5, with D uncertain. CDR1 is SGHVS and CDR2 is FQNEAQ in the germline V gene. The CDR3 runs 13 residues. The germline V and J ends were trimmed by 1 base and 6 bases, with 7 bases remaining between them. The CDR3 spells CASSLESGQPQHF. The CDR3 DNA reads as TGTGCCAGCAGCTTAGAATCCGGTCAGCCCCAGCATTTT.

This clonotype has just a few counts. Written as DNA, the CDR3 is TGTGCCAGCAGCTCTAGGGTTGGGGTCGAGCAGTACTTC. It translates to CASSSRVGVEQYF. This rearrangement joins TRBV7-6 to TRBJ2-5; the D is unclear. The end of the DNA fits TRBJ2-7 better, so the J call may be wrong. Per the germline V gene, CDR1 is SGHVS and CDR2 is FNYEAQ. This CDR3 is built from 13 residues.

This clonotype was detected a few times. The CDR3 loop reads CASSESGGVGNQPQHF. CDR3 nucleotides: TGTGCCAGCAGCGAGTCAGGGGGGGTGGGCAATCAGCCCCAGCATTTT. The chain is built from TRBV7-9 and TRBJ1-5; 7 bases are shared with TRBD1. CDR3 length equals 16 residues. CDR1 and CDR2 from the germline V gene are SEHNR and FQNEAQ (reference sequence). V lost 5 bases and J lost 2; bases outside the gene matches: 9.

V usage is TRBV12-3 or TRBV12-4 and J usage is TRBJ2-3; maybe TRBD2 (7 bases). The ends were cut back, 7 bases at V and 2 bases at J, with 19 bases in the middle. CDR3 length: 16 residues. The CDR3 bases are TGTGCCAGCAAGGGGGGCTTGCGGGGGTACACAGATACGCAGTATTTT. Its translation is CASKGGLRGYTDTQYF.

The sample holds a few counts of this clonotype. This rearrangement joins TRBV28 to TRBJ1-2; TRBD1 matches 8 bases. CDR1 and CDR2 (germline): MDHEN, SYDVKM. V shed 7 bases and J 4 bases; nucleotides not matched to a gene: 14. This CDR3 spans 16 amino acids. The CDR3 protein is CASTQTGATRRYGYTF. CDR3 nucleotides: TGTGCCAGCACCCAGACAGGGGCAACGAGACGCTATGGCTACACCTTC.

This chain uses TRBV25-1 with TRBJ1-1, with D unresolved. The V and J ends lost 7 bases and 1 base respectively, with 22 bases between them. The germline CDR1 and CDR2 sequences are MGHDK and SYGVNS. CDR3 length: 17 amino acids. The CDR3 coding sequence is TGTGCCAGCACCCCACCACCGGGCAGGTCGAAGAACACTGAAGCTTTCTTT. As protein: CASTPPPGRSKNTEAFF.

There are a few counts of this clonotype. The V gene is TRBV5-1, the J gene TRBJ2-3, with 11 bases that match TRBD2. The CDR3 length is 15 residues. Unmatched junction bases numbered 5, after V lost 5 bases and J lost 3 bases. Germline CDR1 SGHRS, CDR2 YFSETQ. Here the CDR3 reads CASRPASGGTDTQYF. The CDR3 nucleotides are TGCGCCAGCAGGCCTGCTAGCGGGGGGACAGATACGCAGTATTTT.

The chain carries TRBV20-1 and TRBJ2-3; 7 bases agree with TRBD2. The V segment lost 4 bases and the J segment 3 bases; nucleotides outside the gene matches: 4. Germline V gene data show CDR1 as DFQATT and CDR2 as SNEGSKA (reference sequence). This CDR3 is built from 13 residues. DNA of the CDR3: TGCAGTGCTAAGCGGGGAAATACAGATACGCAGTATTTT. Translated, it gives CSAKRGNTDTQYF.

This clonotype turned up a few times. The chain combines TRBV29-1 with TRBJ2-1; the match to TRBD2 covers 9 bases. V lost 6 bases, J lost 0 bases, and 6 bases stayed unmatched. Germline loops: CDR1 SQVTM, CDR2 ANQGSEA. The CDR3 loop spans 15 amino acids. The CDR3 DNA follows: TGCAGCGTGGGCCGTAGCGGGAGCTCCTACAATGAGCAGTTCTTC. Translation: CSVGRSGSSYNEQFF.

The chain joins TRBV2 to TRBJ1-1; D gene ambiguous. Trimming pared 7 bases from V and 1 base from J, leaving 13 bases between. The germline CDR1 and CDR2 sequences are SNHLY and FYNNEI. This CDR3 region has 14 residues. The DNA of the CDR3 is TGTGCCAGCACCATAATGGTGGAGAACACTGAAGCTTTCTTT. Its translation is CASTIMVENTEAFF.

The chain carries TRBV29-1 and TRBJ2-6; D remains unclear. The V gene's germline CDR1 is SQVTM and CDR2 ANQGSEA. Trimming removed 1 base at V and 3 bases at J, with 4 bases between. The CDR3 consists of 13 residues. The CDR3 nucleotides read TGCAGCGTTGAAGTCAATGGGGCCAACGTCCTGACTTTC. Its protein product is CSVEVNGANVLTF.

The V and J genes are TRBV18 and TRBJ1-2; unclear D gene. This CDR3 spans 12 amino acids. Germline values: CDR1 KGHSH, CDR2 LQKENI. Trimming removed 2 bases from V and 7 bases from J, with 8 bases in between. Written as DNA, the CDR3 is TGTGCCAGCTCACCAGGGATAGGTGGCTACACCTTC. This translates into CASSPGIGGYTF.